This T cell receptor (beta chain) was sequenced in a study of control samples from healthy donors and cancer patients. The CDR3 runs to 14 residues. Trimming removed 6 bases from V and 2 bases from J, with 13 bases in between. Germline lookup yields CDR1 SNHLY and CDR2 FYNNEI. Assay used: immunoSEQ multiplex PCR; TCRdb lists only in-frame clones, some missing. The sample has under 90,000 clones; around 92% are singletons. The clonotype comes from a woman aged 55-69 years in good health. Sequencing used blood. V usage is TRBV2 and J usage is TRBJ1-1; no clear D gene. The CDR3 loop is CASRTRRGNTEAFF. The CDR3 region has the DNA TGTGCCAGCAGGACTAGGCGAGGCAACACTGAAGCTTTCTTT.